The present T cell receptor beta chain was sequenced within a study of cytomegalovirus exposure and HLA in healthy donors. About the study: Among some 400 genotyped donors, 80% to 90% fell in the Caucasian-associated ancestry cluster. Study-wide results and limits: Through in vitro validation, three CMV-associated chains were shown to be specific for CMV antigens. Using a false discovery rate of 0.05, a later analysis showed that around 16,000 TCR beta sequences were associated with HLA alleles.

In the PCR, 60 Vbeta and 13 Jbeta primers were used. Sequencing was performed with immunoSEQ multiplex PCR; in TCRdb, only in-frame clones are kept and a portion is missing. The sample yields roughly 180,000 clones, 85% seen once. The CDR3 covers 15 residues. The junction had 7 bases not matched to a gene; V was cut back by 1 base and J by 4 bases. The germline V gene encodes CDR1 MNHNS and CDR2 SASEGT. For this clone: The antigen is undetermined.

The chain combines TRBV6-1 with TRBJ2-7, with TRBD2 matching 7 bases. The source of this sequence is a boy younger than 10 in good health and CMV-seronegative. The sample was PBMCs. The CDR3 loop is CASSEVGGGLYEQYF. For the CDR3, the DNA is TGTGCCAGCAGTGAAGTTGGCGGGGGTTTATACGAGCAGTACTTC.